This T cell receptor (beta chain) was retrieved from a study of T cell responses to AZD1222 COVID-19 vaccine. Study-level points and caveats: The CD4 TCRs associated with vaccination extended across spike and predominated at 160-218 and 743-854. Donors, mostly white British, included more females; clonal diversity was possibly underestimated.

The length of the CDR3 is 13 residues. CDR1 is LNHDA, CDR2 SQIVND, per germline (reference sequence). Trimming took 5 bases from V and 1 from J, leaving 8 bases between them. With regard to this clone: Its antigen is not identified.

TCRdb's table, derived via immunoSEQ multiplex PCR, lists solely in-frame clones and lacks some. The sample holds approximately 100,000 clones; around 87% are singletons and the top ten take roughly 4.4%. The chain joins TRBV19 to TRBJ1-2; tentatively, D is TRBD1 (5 bases). Sequenced material: peripheral blood, taken 28 days after the second AZD1222 dose. The TCR was taken from an adult who received the AZD1222 COVID-19 vaccine. CDR3 loop: CASSPDSNYGYTF. Written as DNA, the CDR3 is TGTGCCAGTAGTCCCGACAGTAACTATGGCTACACCTTC.